The 22 T cell receptor beta chains reported below all come from one sample, sequenced in a study of T cell responses to AZD1222 COVID-19 vaccine. Measured with immunoSEQ multiplex PCR; TCRdb has only the in-frame clones, and not every one. Here the sample spans 120,000 or so clones, roughly nine tenths being singletons. The sample here was peripheral blood, taken on day 0 of AZD1222 vaccination. The receptors here all came from an adult in good health.

The V call is TRBV21-1, the J call TRBJ1-2. TRBV21-1 is reported as a pseudogene. The CDR3 is made up of 12 amino acids. This CDR3 is CASISRDYGYTF. The CDR3 DNA sequence: TGTGCCAGCATCTCGCGAGACTATGGCTACACCTTC.

The chain employs TRBV5-5 and TRBJ2-3; D not resolved. The CDR3 covers 14 residues. Trimming took 4 bases from V and 2 from J, leaving 11 bases between them. Germline CDR1 and CDR2: SGHKS and YYEKEE (reference sequence). This chain's CDR3 is CASSPSWYTDTQYF. For the CDR3, the DNA is TGTGCCAGCAGCCCGTCTTGGTACACAGATACGCAGTATTTT.

This clone came up once. The CDR3 reads CASSQGDREVNTGELFF. The CDR3 DNA follows: TGTGCCAGCAGCCAAGGCGACAGGGAGGTAAACACCGGGGAGCTGTTTTTT. J is TRBJ2-2 and V is TRBV14, with a tentative D call TRBD1 (7 bases). The CDR3 has 17 residues. Looked up from germline, CDR1 is SGHDN and CDR2 is FVKESK. The V end was cut by 1 base, the J end by 2 bases, with 14 bases between.

The rearrangement joins TRBV4-1 to TRBJ1-2; D not certain. The CDR3 has 16 amino acids. Trimming removed 0 bases from V and 7 bases from J, with 18 bases in between. Germline V CDR1 and CDR2: MGHRA, YSYEKL. CDR3 nucleotides: TGCGCCAGCAGCCAAGAAATAGTAGGGCAGGAGACTGGCTACACCTTC. Amino acid sequence: CASSQEIVGQETGYTF.

V gene TRBV13 combines with J gene TRBJ1-3, with TRBD1 identical over 8 bases. The trim removed 5 bases at V and 2 bases at J, leaving 17 bases unmatched. This CDR3 is built from 19 residues. Germline V lookup: CDR1 PRHDT, CDR2 FYEKMQ (reference sequence). The CDR3 spells CASSTRQGPYPSTGNTIYF. For the CDR3, the DNA is TGTGCCAGCAGCACCCGACAGGGGCCTTACCCCTCTACTGGAAACACCATATATTTT.

The J gene is TRBJ1-5, the V gene TRBV24-1; D ambiguous. The length of the CDR3 is 12 residues. Germline assignment: CDR1 KGHDR and CDR2 SFDVKD. Trimming pared 1 base from V and 4 bases from J, leaving 1 base between. CDR3 amino acids: CATSDFNQPQHF. CDR3 DNA: TGTGCCACCAGTGATTTTAATCAGCCCCAGCATTTT.

This rearrangement joins TRBV6-5 to TRBJ1-2, with a weak D call TRBD1 (5 bases). The CDR3 length is 15 residues. The V gene's germline CDR1 is MNHEY and CDR2 SVGAGI. V was clipped by 1 base and J by 7 bases, with 16 bases between them. The CDR3 DNA reads as TGTGCCAGCAGTTACTTCCCTTCGGGGCCTGGTGGCTACACCTTC. This encodes CASSYFPSGPGGYTF.

This clone appeared once. This chain links TRBV2 with TRBJ1-5; D gene uncertain. The germline CDR1 and CDR2 sequences are SNHLY and FYNNEI. The CDR3 contains 12 residues. Trimming removed 2 bases from V and 7 bases from J, with 6 bases in between. CDR3 protein: CASSESGQPQHF. The CDR3 DNA follows: TGTGCCAGCAGTGAATCCGGACAGCCCCAGCATTTT.

This chain uses TRBV30 with TRBJ1-2; TRBD1 agrees at 7 bases. The CDR3 contains 17 residues. The V and J ends lost 3 bases and 5 bases, in that order; junction bases with no gene match: 18. Germline V gives CDR1 GTSNPN, CDR2 SVGIG (reference sequence). This chain's CDR3 is CAWRLTHRTGVRYGYTF. The CDR3 bases are TGTGCCTGGAGGTTGACCCACAGAACAGGGGTTCGGTATGGCTACACCTTC.

The chain recombines TRBV5-5 with TRBJ1-4; the D is unclear. The germline V gene encodes CDR1 SGHKS and CDR2 YYEKEE (reference sequence). Trimming took 4 bases from V and 6 from J, leaving 16 bases between them. There are 15 residues in the CDR3. Here the CDR3 DNA reads TGTGCCAGCAGCCGGGGTCCGGTGGGTGATGAAAAACTGTTTTTT. Translated, it gives CASSRGPVGDEKLFF. The full variable domain, completed using reference TRBV5-5 and TRBJ1-4, is DAGVTQSPTHLIKTRGQQVTLRCSPISGHKSVSWYQQVLGQGPQFIFQYYEKEERGRGNFPDRFSARQFPNYSSELNVNALLLGDSALYLCASSRGPVGDEKLFFGSGTQLSVL.

The chain carries TRBV16 and TRBJ1-2; tentative D call: TRBD1 (5 bases). The CDR3 contains 13 residues. The germline CDR1 and CDR2 sequences are KGHSY and FQNENV. The V gene lost 3 bases and the J gene lost 5 bases, with 10 bases spanning the gap. The CDR3 coding sequence is TGTGCCAGCAGCCAGGGCAGGGATTATGGCTACACCTTC. Translated, it gives CASSQGRDYGYTF.

The V gene is TRBV28, the J gene TRBJ1-1; 8 bases line up with TRBD1. CDR3 length equals 14 residues. V dropped 4 bases and J dropped 7; count of bases not matched to a gene: 8. Germline V gives CDR1 MDHEN, CDR2 SYDVKM. CDR3 nucleotides: TGTGCCAGCAGTTCAGGGGGCAGCAATGGTGAAGCTTTCTTT. The encoded protein is CASSSGGSNGEAFF.

The chain links TRBV4-1 to TRBJ1-5, with D possibly TRBD1 on 5 matching bases. CDR1 and CDR2 from the germline V gene are MGHRA and YSYEKL. There are 18 residues in the CDR3. The V and J ends lost 0 bases and 0 bases respectively, with 15 bases between them. The CDR3 bases are TGCGCCAGCAGCCAAGATAGTAGAGGGACGGATAGCAATCAGCCCCAGCATTTT. As protein: CASSQDSRGTDSNQPQHF.

J is TRBJ1-1 and V is TRBV28; D unresolved. V gave up 7 bases and J gave up 5 bases, with 20 bases separating them. From germline, CDR1 is MDHEN and CDR2 SYDVKM. This CDR3 spans 15 amino acids. The CDR3 DNA is TGTGCCAGCAAGCTAACCTTGTGGGGAGGTACTGAAGCTTTCTTT. This gives the protein CASKLTLWGGTEAFF.

The chain carries TRBV27 and TRBJ2-3; D not certain. The CDR3 consists of 12 residues. The V gene's germline CDR1 is MNHEY and CDR2 SMNVEV (reference sequence). V was clipped by 5 bases and J by 2 bases, with 5 bases between them. The CDR3 protein is CASSRNTDTQYF. The CDR3 DNA sequence: TGTGCCAGCAGTCGCAACACAGATACGCAGTATTTT.

The chain uses TRBV2 and TRBJ2-5; D not certain. This CDR3 has 11 amino acids. The V gene's germline CDR1 is SNHLY and CDR2 FYNNEI. Trimming took 5 bases from V and 2 from J, leaving 3 bases between them. In DNA, the CDR3 is TGTGCCAGCAGTAAACAAGAGACCCAGTACTTC. Its protein is CASSKQETQYF.

The gene calls are TRBV10-3 and TRBJ1-2; D is possibly TRBD1 (5 bases). V was clipped by 7 bases and J by 3 bases, with 15 bases between them. The CDR3 is 14 amino acids. Germline V CDR1 and CDR2: ENHRY, SYGVKD. CDR3 in amino acids: CAINTQGSYYGYTF. CDR3 nucleotides: TGTGCCATCAATACCCAGGGATCCTACTATGGCTACACCTTC.

This clone has only one observation. V and J are TRBV6-1 and TRBJ1-5, with D uncertain. CDR3 size: 18 residues. CDR1 and CDR2 (germline): MNHNS, SASEGT. Trimming removed 3 bases from V and 2 bases from J, with 20 bases in between. In DNA form, the CDR3 reads TGTGCCAGCAGTGAGAGGGCAGGCGTCGTTTTTGGCAATCAGCCCCAGCATTTT. It translates to CASSERAGVVFGNQPQHF.

V and J are TRBV19 and TRBJ1-1; possible D gene TRBD1, 5 bases. CDR3 length: 14 amino acids. V was pared by 8 bases and J by 1 base, with 14 bases between. CDR1 and CDR2 from the germline V gene are LNHDA and SQIVND (reference sequence). The CDR3 coding sequence is TGTGCCAGTGGGGGTCCTAGGGAGAACACTGAAGCTTTCTTT. Its protein is CASGGPRENTEAFF. Looking up the rest from reference TRBV19 and TRBJ1-1 gives the full variable domain: DGGITQSPKYLFRKEGQNVTLSCEQNLNHDAMYWYRQDPGQGLRLIYYSQIVNDFQKGDIAEGYSVSREKKESFPLTVTSAQKNPTAFYLCASGGPRENTEAFFGQGTRLTVV.

This clone was detected only once. Here the CDR3 reads CAWSGPYTEAFF. Here the CDR3 DNA reads TGTGCCTGGAGTGGTCCGTACACTGAAGCTTTCTTT. The chain links TRBV30 to TRBJ1-1; the D is unclear. Germline V gene data show CDR1 as GTSNPN and CDR2 as SVGIG (reference sequence). The ends were cut back, 1 base at V and 3 bases at J, with 6 bases in the middle. This CDR3 contains 12 residues.

The chain couples TRBV4-2 to TRBJ1-5; D is uncertain. Per the germline V gene, CDR1 is LGHNA and CDR2 is YNFKEQ. Trimming left V 4 bases short and J 3 bases short, with 13 bases between. This CDR3 has 15 residues. The CDR3 reads CASSLSEGNNQPQHF. The CDR3 nucleotides read TGTGCCAGCAGCCTTTCGGAAGGGAACAATCAGCCCCAGCATTTT.

V and J are TRBV11-3 and TRBJ1-2; D may be TRBD1 (6 bases). CDR1 and CDR2 (germline): SGHNT, YENEEA. V shed 5 bases and J shed 5 bases, with 12 bases lying between them. There are 13 residues in the CDR3. CDR3 loop: CASSTGRGYGYTF. In nucleotides, the CDR3 is TGTGCCAGCAGCACGGGGAGGGGGTATGGCTACACCTTC.